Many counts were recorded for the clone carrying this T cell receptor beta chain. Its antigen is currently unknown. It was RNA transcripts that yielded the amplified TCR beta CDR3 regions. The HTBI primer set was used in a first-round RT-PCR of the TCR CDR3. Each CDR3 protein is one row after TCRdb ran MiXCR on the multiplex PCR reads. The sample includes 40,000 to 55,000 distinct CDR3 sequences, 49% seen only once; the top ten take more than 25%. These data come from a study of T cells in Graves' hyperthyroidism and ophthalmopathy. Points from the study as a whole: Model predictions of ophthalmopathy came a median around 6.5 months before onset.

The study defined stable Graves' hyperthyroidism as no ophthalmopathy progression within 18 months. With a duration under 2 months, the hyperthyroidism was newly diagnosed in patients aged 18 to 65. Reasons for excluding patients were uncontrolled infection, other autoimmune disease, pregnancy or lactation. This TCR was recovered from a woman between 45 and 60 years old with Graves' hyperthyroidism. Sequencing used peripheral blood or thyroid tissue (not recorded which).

The CDR3 DNA reads as TGTGCCAGCTCACCACCTGGAGGCCCCCTCCACTTT. This encodes CASSPPGGPLHF. V and J are TRBV18 and TRBJ1-6; D remains ambiguous. The germline gives CDR1 KGHSH, CDR2 LQKENI. The CDR3 consists of 12 residues. Trimming took 0 bases from V and 13 from J, leaving 7 bases between them.